These 13 T cell receptor beta chains were all obtained from the same sample, sequenced in a study of chemoradiotherapy in HPV16-positive cancers. Clones were sequenced by immunoSEQ multiplex PCR, and TCRdb holds only the in-frame ones, with some missing. The sample lists fewer than 40,000 clones, 88% occurring once. The sequenced sample was blood, obtained from a patient who underwent chemoradiotherapy. The receptors come from a human donor with HPV-associated anogenital cancer.

In its sample, this clone was seen once. This rearrangement joins TRBV6-5 to TRBJ1-3; the D is unclear. Per germline, CDR1 MNHEY and CDR2 SVGAGI. This CDR3 has 14 residues. Between the trimmed V and J ends, which lost 4 bases and 0 bases, there was a span of 7 bases. Written as DNA, the CDR3 is TGTGCCAGCAGTTCCGGGCTCTCTGGAAACACCATATATTTT. Protein product: CASSSGLSGNTIYF.

This chain joins TRBV28 and TRBJ2-3; D might be TRBD1 (6 bases). V was trimmed by 8 bases and J by 0 bases, leaving 12 bases between them. The CDR3 is 14 residues long. The germline CDR1 and CDR2 sequences are MDHEN and SYDVKM. The CDR3 region is CASQGWVSTDTQYF. The CDR3 coding sequence is TGTGCCAGCCAGGGGTGGGTAAGCACAGATACGCAGTATTTT. The full variable domain, rest sourced from reference TRBV28 and TRBJ2-3, is DVKVTQSSRYLVKRTGEKVFLECVQDMDHENMFWYRQDPGLGLRLIYFSYDVKMKEKGDIPEGYSVSREKKERFSLILESASTNQTSMYLCASQGWVSTDTQYFGPGTRLTVL.

The V gene is TRBV7-2, the J gene TRBJ2-7; 8 nucleotides line up with TRBD2. With 3 bases clipped from V and 2 bases from J, the junction kept 3 bases outside the gene matches. The CDR3 contains 14 residues. The germline V gene encodes CDR1 SGHTA and CDR2 FQGNSA. The CDR3 spells CASSFTSGAYEQYF. The CDR3 DNA follows: TGTGCCAGCAGCTTCACTAGCGGAGCCTACGAGCAGTACTTC.

The V gene is TRBV4-2, the J gene TRBJ2-7; TRBD2 matches at 8 bases. Germline CDR1 reads LGHNA; CDR2 reads YNFKEQ. The CDR3 is made up of 16 amino acids. Trimming took 0 bases from V and 3 from J; bases not matched to a gene: 7. The CDR3 DNA follows: TGTGCCAGCAGCCAAGATCGGGCTAGCGGGTACTACGAGCAGTACTTC. It yields the protein CASSQDRASGYYEQYF.

This clone was seen more than once but under ten times. This rearrangement joins TRBV5-6 to TRBJ2-2; D is unresolved. CDR1 is SGHDT and CDR2 is YYEEEE in the germline V gene. The CDR3 sequence is 16 residues long. V was pared by 2 bases and J by 1 base, with 12 bases between. The CDR3 nucleotides are TGTGCCAGCAGCTTTTTCCCGGGTCAGAACACCGGGGAGCTGTTTTTT. Amino acid sequence: CASSFFPGQNTGELFF.

The genes are TRBV6-1 and TRBJ1-2; 10 positions match TRBD1. With 6 bases clipped from V and 1 base from J, the junction kept 5 bases outside the gene matches. Per germline, CDR1 MNHNS and CDR2 SASEGT. The CDR3 loop spans 15 amino acids. CDR3 sequence: CASRPGQGINYGYTF. CDR3 sequence (DNA): TGTGCCAGCAGGCCGGGACAGGGGATTAACTATGGCTACACCTTC.

The V and J genes are TRBV19 and TRBJ1-4; 7 bases are a match to TRBD1. CDR1 and CDR2 from the germline V gene are LNHDA and SQIVND (reference sequence). Losses at the gene ends were 4 bases for V and 9 bases for J; bases not matched to a gene: 5. The CDR3 is 13 amino acids. Here the CDR3 reads CASSTTGPQKLFF. DNA of the CDR3: TGTGCCAGTAGTACGACAGGGCCGCAAAAACTGTTTTTT.

In DNA, the CDR3 is TGTGCCATCAGACAGGGAACCTATGGCTACACCTTC. It codes for CAIRQGTYGYTF. The rearrangement links TRBV28 to TRBJ1-2, with 7 positions matching TRBD1. This CDR3 has 12 residues. Germline V gives CDR1 MDHEN, CDR2 SYDVKM. After removal of 10 bases from V and 4 bases from J, the junction contained 6 bases not matched to a gene.

This clone appeared a few times. Distinct nucleotide sequences in the sample also encode this CDR3. The chain uses TRBV4-1 and TRBJ1-2, with no clear D. The ends were cut back, 0 bases at V and 8 bases at J, with 13 bases in the middle. Per germline, CDR1 MGHRA and CDR2 YSYEKL. CDR3 length equals 14 residues. CDR3 coding DNA: TGCGCCAGCAGCCAAGAGGCGGGGAAGTTCGGCTACACCTTC. It encodes CASSQEAGKFGYTF.

V gene TRBV2 combines with J gene TRBJ1-5; weak D call: TRBD1 (6 bases). The V end was cut by 7 bases, the J end by 6 bases, with 16 bases between. This CDR3 spans 14 amino acids. CDR1 and CDR2 (germline): SNHLY, FYNNEI. The CDR3 here is CASMEQGLGQPQHF. The CDR3 region has the DNA TGTGCCAGCATGGAACAGGGCCTCGGTCAGCCCCAGCATTTT.

This rearrangement joins TRBV27 to TRBJ1-2; the D gene is possibly TRBD1 (6 bases). The ends were cut back, 8 bases at V and 4 bases at J, with 14 bases in the middle. The CDR3 length is 13 residues. Germline lookup yields CDR1 MNHEY and CDR2 SMNVEV (reference sequence). This CDR3 reads CASLGGPGYGYTF. The DNA of the CDR3 is TGTGCCAGCCTCGGGGGGCCGGGCTATGGCTACACCTTC.

The chain is built from TRBV5-4 and TRBJ2-7; D is unresolved. The CDR3 extends over 15 amino acids. Germline CDR1 is SGHNT and CDR2 is YYREEE (reference sequence). V was clipped by 0 bases and J by 0 bases, with 10 bases between them. The CDR3 sequence is CASSLGGILSYEQYF. Written as DNA, the CDR3 is TGTGCCAGCAGCTTGGGAGGCATTCTCTCCTACGAGCAGTACTTC.

The chain uses TRBV30 and TRBJ1-2; 7 bases are shared with TRBD1. The CDR3 length is 14 residues. Trimming cost V 4 bases and J 4 bases; bases outside gene matches: 9. Germline CDR1 and CDR2: GTSNPN and SVGIG (reference sequence). CDR3 protein: CAWTLDRVFYGYTF. The CDR3 bases are TGTGCCTGGACCCTCGACAGGGTCTTCTATGGCTACACCTTC.